The 31 T cell receptor beta chains reported below all come from one sample, sequenced in a study of blood T cell repertoires in COVID-19. Using immunoSEQ multiplex PCR, the repertoire was profiled, and TCRdb retains in-frame clones only, with some absent. The table lists approximately 120,000 clones, over 70% of them singletons. Sequencing was performed on peripheral blood. All receptors come from an elderly man with acute or convalescent COVID-19.

The V call is TRBV2, the J call TRBJ1-1; D is perhaps TRBD1 (6 bases). CDR1 SNHLY and CDR2 FYNNEI come from the germline V gene. This CDR3 has 12 residues. Trimming left V 7 bases short and J 9 bases short, with 15 bases between. CDR3 loop: CASIGQWIQAFF. CDR3 bases: TGTGCCAGCATCGGACAGTGGATTCAAGCTTTCTTT.

The V and J genes are TRBV19 and TRBJ1-5; 11 nucleotides align to TRBD1. Per the germline V gene, CDR1 is LNHDA and CDR2 is SQIVND (reference sequence). The CDR3 totals 17 residues. Trimming cost V 6 bases and J 6 bases; bases outside gene matches: 13. The CDR3 protein is CASSPPGGQGVSQPQHF. The CDR3 bases are TGTGCCAGTAGCCCCCCAGGGGGACAGGGGGTGAGTCAGCCCCAGCATTTT.

This clone has a handful of counts. In DNA form, the CDR3 reads TGCAGCGCTCTGGGACAGGGCCTGTGGGGCTACACCTTC. Amino acid sequence: CSALGQGLWGYTF. The chain joins TRBV29-1 to TRBJ1-2, with 9 bases aligning to TRBD1. After removal of 7 bases from V and 8 bases from J, the junction contained 11 bases not matched to a gene. CDR3 length equals 13 residues. CDR1 is SQVTM, CDR2 ANQGSEA, per germline.

This chain links TRBV5-4 with TRBJ2-1; maybe TRBD2 (6 bases). This CDR3 comprises 13 residues. Germline values: CDR1 SGHNT, CDR2 YYREEE (reference sequence). V was trimmed by 0 bases and J by 6 bases, leaving 7 bases between them. The DNA for the CDR3 is TGTGCCAGCAGCTTGGCCGGGGGCAATGAGCAGTTCTTC. It encodes CASSLAGGNEQFF.

The chain links TRBV24-1 to TRBJ2-1, with D perhaps matching TRBD2 (5 bases). V was shortened by 0 bases and J by 3 bases, with 8 bases between the two germline ends. This CDR3 spans 15 amino acids. CDR1 is KGHDR, CDR2 SFDVKD, per germline. The CDR3 nucleotides read TGTGCCACCAGTGATTTGCGGGGAAGCTACAATGAGCAGTTCTTC. This encodes CATSDLRGSYNEQFF.

The chain is built from TRBV10-3 and TRBJ2-5; D remains unclear. CDR3 size: 13 residues. CDR1 and CDR2 from the germline V gene are ENHRY and SYGVKD. The V end was cut by 2 bases, the J end by 2 bases, with 6 bases between. CDR3 DNA sequence: TGTGCCATCAGTGAGACCACTCAAGAGACCCAGTACTTC. This codes for CAISETTQETQYF.

In this sample, this clone turned up a few times. The CDR3 is CAISDPSGGAGTDTQYF. For the CDR3, the DNA is TGTGCCATCAGTGACCCTAGCGGGGGGGCCGGCACAGATACGCAGTATTTT. The chain is built from TRBV10-3 and TRBJ2-3; TRBD2 matches at 12 bases. Germline lookup yields CDR1 ENHRY and CDR2 SYGVKD. The trim removed 3 bases at V and 1 base at J, leaving 5 bases unmatched. This CDR3 comprises 17 residues.

The J gene is TRBJ2-4, the V gene TRBV3-1 (or the pseudogene TRBV3-2); D is unclear. Germline CDR1 LGHDT, CDR2 YNNKEL (reference sequence). This CDR3 is 20 amino acids long. Trimming shortened V by 0 bases and J by 0 bases, and 21 bases separated the two germline ends. CDR3 nucleotide sequence: TGTGCCAGCAGCCAAGACCTGACAACTTATATCCTAATAGCCAAAAACATTCAGTACTTC. As protein: CASSQDLTTYILIAKNIQYF.

CDR3 loop: CASRTQVSNEQFF. The CDR3 DNA follows: TGTGCCAGTAGAACCCAGGTGTCCAATGAGCAGTTCTTC. J is TRBJ2-1 and V is TRBV19; D unresolved. The CDR3 extends over 13 amino acids. Germline V gene data show CDR1 as LNHDA and CDR2 as SQIVND (reference sequence). Trimming cost V 6 bases and J 6 bases, with 12 bases left between them.

V and J are TRBV28 and TRBJ2-7, with D maybe TRBD2 (6 bases). The CDR3 contains 14 residues. Germline V gene data show CDR1 as MDHEN and CDR2 as SYDVKM. V lost 6 bases and J lost 6, with 18 bases in between. This CDR3 reads CASRPPGGYGEQYF. In DNA form, the CDR3 reads TGTGCCAGCAGACCTCCTGGAGGGTACGGCGAGCAGTACTTC.

This clone was detected once. The gene calls are TRBV14 and TRBJ2-5; TRBD1 matches 8 bases. This CDR3 is built from 14 residues. In germline, CDR1 is SGHDN, CDR2 FVKESK. With 5 bases clipped from V and 5 bases from J, the junction kept 7 bases outside the gene matches. In DNA form, the CDR3 reads TGTGCCAGCAGCGATACAGGGGGTTTTGAGACCCAGTACTTC. Encoded protein: CASSDTGGFETQYF.

The V gene is TRBV7-9, the J gene TRBJ2-2; TRBD1 matches at 7 bases. Germline V gene lookup returns CDR1 SEHNR and CDR2 FQNEAQ (reference sequence). Trimming took 5 bases from V and 7 from J; bases not matched to a gene: 10. The CDR3 has 15 amino acids. CDR3 region: CASSQDRVFSGELFF. CDR3 in DNA: TGTGCCAGCAGCCAAGACAGGGTCTTTAGCGGGGAGCTGTTTTTT.

The chain joins TRBV19 to TRBJ1-6; D remains unclear. The CDR3 is 15 amino acids. The V end lost 11 bases, the J end lost 4 bases, and 18 bases lay between the germline ends. Per the germline V gene, CDR1 is LNHDA and CDR2 is SQIVND (reference sequence). In DNA form, the CDR3 reads TGTGCCTCCTCCCCGGTCGGGAAATATAATTCACCCCTCCACTTT. Its translation is CASSPVGKYNSPLHF.

The chain uses TRBV28 and TRBJ2-5; 7 bases map to TRBD2. V lost 8 bases and J lost 5; bases outside the gene matches: 14. Germline values: CDR1 MDHEN, CDR2 SYDVKM. This CDR3 region has 15 residues. In DNA, the CDR3 is TGTGCCAGCTACTCCCCAGGGAGGGCGGGCGAGACCCAGTACTTC. This translates into CASYSPGRAGETQYF.

This clone has just a few counts. V is TRBV7-9 and J is TRBJ1-1; perhaps TRBD1 as D (5 bases). The CDR3 length is 14 residues. Trimming removed 3 bases from V and 2 bases from J, with 10 bases in between. The germline V gene has CDR1 SEHNR and CDR2 FQNEAQ (reference sequence). Here the CDR3 reads CASSLKGLNTEAFF. DNA of the CDR3: TGTGCCAGCAGCTTGAAGGGGCTTAACACTGAAGCTTTCTTT. Using reference TRBV7-9 and TRBJ1-1 for the parts outside the CDR3, the full variable domain is DTGVSQNPRHKITKRGQNVTFRCDPISEHNRLYWYRQTLGQGPEFLTYFQNEAQLEKSRLLSDRFSAERPKGSFSTLEIQRTEQGDSAMYLCASSLKGLNTEAFFGQGTRLTVV.

This clone showed up just a few times. The rearrangement joins TRBV5-4 to TRBJ1-6, with 7 nucleotides matching TRBD1. The CDR3 contains 14 residues. Germline trimming cut 4 bases from V and 7 bases from J; bases unmatched to any gene: 5. Germline V gives CDR1 SGHNT, CDR2 YYREEE (reference sequence). The CDR3 region has the DNA TGTGCCAGCAGCGGTCGGACAGGAAATTCACCCCTCCACTTT. It encodes CASSGRTGNSPLHF. Based on the CDR3 plus reference TRBV5-4 and TRBJ1-6, the full variable domain is ETGVTQSPTHLIKTRGQQVTLRCSSQSGHNTVSWYQQALGQGPQFIFQYYREEENGRGNFPPRFSGLQFPNYSSELNVNALELDDSALYLCASSGRTGNSPLHFGNGTRLTVT.

This clone was seen only once. CDR3 DNA: TGTGCCAGCAGTGGAGGCGGGGATACGCAGTATTTT. Protein sequence: CASSGGGDTQYF. The chain links TRBV28 to TRBJ2-3, with D perhaps matching TRBD2 (5 bases). V was pared by 5 bases and J by 6 bases, with 9 bases between. This CDR3 is 12 amino acids long. Germline-derived CDR1 and CDR2 are MDHEN and SYDVKM.

This chain joins TRBV12-3 or TRBV12-4 and TRBJ1-1, with D possibly matching TRBD1 (5 bases). V lost 5 bases and J 6 bases, leaving 13 bases between the germline ends. CDR3 size: 13 residues. CDR3: CASSGGTPPEAFF. The CDR3 DNA follows: TGTGCCAGCAGTGGAGGGACCCCCCCTGAAGCTTTCTTT.

The V gene is TRBV9, the J gene TRBJ2-5; TRBD1 agrees at 8 bases. V shed 2 bases and J 4 bases; nucleotides not matched to a gene: 7. The CDR3 is 15 amino acids. The germline CDR1 and CDR2 sequences are SGDLS and YYNGEE. The DNA for the CDR3 is TGTGCCAGCAGCGTTGGACAGGGAATAGGAGAGACCCAGTACTTC. Translated: CASSVGQGIGETQYF.

This clone was recorded once. The CDR3, as DNA: TGCGCCAGCAGTCACCACGGCCCAGGGCCCGGGGGGAATGAAAAACTGTTTTTT. This codes for CASSHHGPGPGGNEKLFF. The chain couples TRBV23-1 to TRBJ1-4, with D perhaps matching TRBD1 (5 bases). TRBV23-1 qualifies as an ORF whose function is uncertain. Trimming left V 3 bases short and J 5 bases short, with 22 bases between. The CDR3 is 18 residues long.

The rearrangement joins TRBV10-3 to TRBJ2-7; D perhaps matches TRBD1 (6 bases). The germline gives CDR1 ENHRY, CDR2 SYGVKD. CDR3 size: 13 residues. The V end lost 10 bases, the J end lost 7 bases, and 20 bases lay between the germline ends. The CDR3 nucleotides read TGTGCCACAATCGGGACACCTGATGGAGAGCAGTACTTC. Its translation: CATIGTPDGEQYF.

This chain uses TRBV7-2 with TRBJ2-7; TRBD2 is a possible D gene (6 bases). This CDR3 comprises 15 residues. Germline CDR1 reads SGHTA; CDR2 reads FQGNSA. V was pared by 7 bases and J by 5 bases, with 21 bases between. For the CDR3, the DNA is TGTGCCAGCACCCCGGTGGGGGGATATGTCCACGAGCAGTACTTC. It specifies CASTPVGGYVHEQYF.

This clone was found many times. The rearrangement joins TRBV5-4 to TRBJ2-3; 11 nucleotides agree with TRBD2. The CDR3 runs 15 residues. V lost 5 bases, J lost 4 bases, and 6 bases stayed unmatched. The germline CDR1 and CDR2 sequences are SGHNT and YYREEE (reference sequence). The CDR3 DNA reads TGTGCCAGCAGTCGACTAGCGGGGACTTCAGATACGCAGTATTTT. Encoded protein: CASSRLAGTSDTQYF.

Comments on this clone: No DNA is shown, since the ends of the CDR3 on it are uncertain; the CDR3 is the one TCRdb lists. The chain combines TRBV6-6 with TRBJ1-2; TRBD1 is the table's D call, not checked against the DNA. Per germline, CDR1 MNHNY and CDR2 SVGAGI (reference sequence). The CDR3 length equals 16 residues, ends included. The chain's CDR3 is CASSSSDRVPNYGYTF.

The chain is built from TRBV5-6 and TRBJ1-5, with D possibly TRBD1 on 6 matching bases. Trimming took off 6 bases at V and 1 base at J, with 11 bases between the two ends. CDR1 is SGHDT, CDR2 YYEEEE, per germline. This CDR3 contains 14 residues. The CDR3 reads CASTLQGSNQPQHF. CDR3 nucleotides: TGTGCCAGCACCTTACAGGGAAGCAATCAGCCCCAGCATTTT.

The J gene is TRBJ1-2, the V gene TRBV5-4; 9 bases match TRBD1. This CDR3 has 19 amino acids. The germline CDR1 and CDR2 sequences are SGHNT and YYREEE (reference sequence). V was clipped by 3 bases and J by 4 bases; unmatched bases: 19. The CDR3 DNA reads TGTGCCAGCAGCTCCACGTCTGTGCCAGACAGGGGGTATTTCTATGGCTACACCTTC. It translates to CASSSTSVPDRGYFYGYTF.

With regard to this clone: The junction does not match germline at one end; this may be a read error. The rearrangement links TRBV6-1 to TRBJ1-2; D unclear. The germline CDR1 and CDR2 sequences are MNHNS and SASEGT. The CDR3 runs 13 residues. This CDR3 reads CASSQALNYGYTF. The CDR3 nucleotides are TGTGCCAGCAGTCAAGCACTTAACTATGGCTACACCTTC.

This CDR3 is CASSLTLGSDTQYF. The CDR3 DNA reads as TGTGCCAGCAGCTTAACACTAGGATCAGATACGCAGTATTTT. The V and J genes are TRBV11-3 and TRBJ2-3; possibly TRBD2 for D (5 bases). Trimming cost V 2 bases and J 4 bases, with 10 bases left between them. This CDR3 is 14 amino acids long. The V gene's germline CDR1 is SGHNT and CDR2 YENEEA.

The chain recombines TRBV25-1 with TRBJ2-1, with 8 nucleotides matching TRBD1. Trimming at V came to 8 bases and at J to 5 bases, leaving 14 bases not matched to a gene. CDR1 is MGHDK, CDR2 SYGVNS, per germline. The CDR3 runs to 16 residues. This CDR3 is CASLSRDRPTNNEQFF. The CDR3, as DNA: TGTGCCAGCCTAAGCCGGGACAGGCCGACTAACAATGAGCAGTTCTTC.

The chain is built from TRBV6-6 and TRBJ2-7, with D possibly matching TRBD2 (6 bases). The CDR3 runs to 14 residues. Trimming left V 2 bases short and J 6 bases short, with 14 bases between. Looked up from germline, CDR1 is MNHNY and CDR2 is SVGAGI (reference sequence). In nucleotides, the CDR3 is TGTGCCAGCAGTTACGCGGGATCCTTGGGCGAGCAGTACTTC. Translated, it gives CASSYAGSLGEQYF.

This rearrangement joins TRBV5-1 to TRBJ2-2; 9 bases are a match to TRBD1. Trimming took 4 bases from V and 0 from J; bases not matched to a gene: 4. The CDR3 is 16 amino acids. Germline CDR1 is SGHRS and CDR2 is YFSETQ. CDR3 nucleotides: TGCGCCAGCAGCCCGGGACAGGGCGCGAACACCGGGGAGCTGTTTTTT. Amino acids: CASSPGQGANTGELFF.